Below, 20 T cell receptor beta chains from the same sample are listed, as sequenced in a study of T cells after posttransplantation cyclophosphamide. TCRdb keeps only in-frame clones here, not all; method: immunoSEQ multiplex PCR. The sample contains 11,000 or so clones, about 95% of which appear only once. The sample comprised naive CD8+ T cells sorted from PBMCs. Receptors were obtained from a man younger than 40 in good health and a related stem cell transplant donor.

The rearrangement uses TRBV5-4 and TRBJ1-1; 7 bases fit TRBD1. The germline V gene encodes CDR1 SGHNT and CDR2 YYREEE (reference sequence). This CDR3 has 17 amino acids. V shed 4 bases and J 0 bases; nucleotides not matched to a gene: 12. The CDR3 region is CASSLENPRGMNTEAFF. The CDR3 region has the DNA TGTGCCAGCAGCCTGGAGAACCCCAGGGGGATGAACACTGAAGCTTTCTTT.

This chain uses TRBV27 with TRBJ2-7, with 8 bases aligning to TRBD1. V lost 6 bases and J lost 5; bases outside the gene matches: 6. The germline gives CDR1 MNHEY, CDR2 SMNVEV (reference sequence). The CDR3 totals 13 residues. CDR3 sequence reads: CASRRTGNDEQYF. The DNA for the CDR3 is TGTGCCAGCAGACGGACAGGGAACGACGAGCAGTACTTC.

This clone was seen once. The chain has TRBV15 and TRBJ2-7; 7 nucleotides match TRBD1. The germline V gene encodes CDR1 LNHNV and CDR2 YYDKDF (reference sequence). V gave up 3 bases and J gave up 3 bases; unmatched junction bases: 5. The CDR3 has 14 amino acids. For the CDR3, the DNA is TGTGCCACCAGCAGCGGGACAGTTTTCTACGAGCAGTACTTC. Amino acid sequence: CATSSGTVFYEQYF.

The rearrangement links TRBV9 to TRBJ2-1; 10 positions agree with TRBD1. Germline V lookup: CDR1 SGDLS, CDR2 YYNGEE. J was trimmed by 3 bases and V by 4 bases; bases with no gene match: 4. The CDR3 is made up of 15 amino acids. CDR3 region: CASSQGQGFYNEQFF. The CDR3 DNA follows: TGTGCCAGCAGCCAGGGACAGGGGTTCTACAATGAGCAGTTCTTC.

V is TRBV2 and J is TRBJ1-1, with D uncertain. With 7 bases removed from V and 0 bases from J, the gap between germline ends came to 15 bases. Germline values: CDR1 SNHLY, CDR2 FYNNEI. There are 15 residues in the CDR3. This CDR3 reads CASTLGFAMNTEAFF. As DNA, the CDR3 is TGTGCCAGCACCCTAGGTTTTGCGATGAACACTGAAGCTTTCTTT.

The CDR3 region is CASSYTGDEQYF. As DNA, the CDR3 is TGTGCCAGCAGCTACACAGGGGACGAGCAGTACTTC. V and J are TRBV5-5 and TRBJ2-7; 7 bases match TRBD1. In germline, CDR1 is SGHKS, CDR2 YYEKEE (reference sequence). V lost 3 bases to trimming and J lost 5 bases; unmatched junction nucleotides: 2. The CDR3 runs 12 residues. Complete variable domain (other parts from reference TRBV5-5 and TRBJ2-7): DAGVTQSPTHLIKTRGQQVTLRCSPISGHKSVSWYQQVLGQGPQFIFQYYEKEERGRGNFPDRFSARQFPNYSSELNVNALLLGDSALYLCASSYTGDEQYFGPGTRLTVT.

The chain carries TRBV4-3 and TRBJ2-7, with D maybe TRBD2 (5 bases). Trimming took 1 base from V and 3 from J, leaving 10 bases between them. CDR1 is LGHNA, CDR2 YSLEER, per germline. The CDR3 has 14 amino acids. The CDR3 protein is CASSQAGNGYEQYF. The CDR3 DNA sequence: TGCGCCAGCAGCCAAGCCGGGAATGGCTACGAGCAGTACTTC.

The chain couples TRBV4-3 to TRBJ1-2, with D possibly TRBD1 on 5 matching bases. The ends were cut back, 0 bases at V and 4 bases at J, with 12 bases in the middle. CDR1 is LGHNA, CDR2 YSLEER, per germline. The CDR3 covers 15 residues. Here the CDR3 reads CASSQDLGGSYGYTF. The DNA for the CDR3 is TGCGCCAGCAGCCAAGATCTGGGGGGATCCTATGGCTACACCTTC.

The gene calls are TRBV9 and TRBJ2-3, with 7 bases identical to TRBD1. V shed 3 bases and J 2 bases; nucleotides not matched to a gene: 9. The CDR3 is 16 residues long. Germline assignment: CDR1 SGDLS and CDR2 YYNGEE. The CDR3 nucleotides read TGTGCCAGCAGCGCCTCTCTGACAGGGCCCACAGATACGCAGTATTTT. Its translation is CASSASLTGPTDTQYF.

J is TRBJ2-5 and V is TRBV5-4; 9 positions agree with TRBD1. J gave up 5 bases and V 0 bases, and 5 bases lay outside the gene matches. From germline, CDR1 is SGHNT and CDR2 YYREEE (reference sequence). The CDR3 consists of 15 residues. The CDR3 DNA reads TGTGCCAGCAGCTTGGGTACAGGGGGCAGGGAGACCCAGTACTTC. This codes for CASSLGTGGRETQYF. The full variable domain, rest sourced from reference TRBV5-4 and TRBJ2-5, is ETGVTQSPTHLIKTRGQQVTLRCSSQSGHNTVSWYQQALGQGPQFIFQYYREEENGRGNFPPRFSGLQFPNYSSELNVNALELDDSALYLCASSLGTGGRETQYFGPGTRLLVL.

V and J are TRBV5-1 and TRBJ1-3, with D perhaps matching TRBD1 (5 bases). The CDR3 is 15 residues long. V lost 4 bases and J 0 bases, leaving 11 bases between the germline ends. CDR1 and CDR2 from the germline V gene are SGHRS and YFSETQ. The CDR3 sequence is CASSQRGGSGNTIYF. The CDR3 nucleotides are TGCGCCAGCAGCCAGCGGGGGGGCTCTGGAAACACCATATATTTT.

The gene calls are TRBV9 and TRBJ1-1; 7 bases are shared with TRBD1. The CDR3 is 13 residues long. V shed 4 bases, J shed 5 bases, and the junction held 5 bases outside the gene matches. CDR1 SGDLS and CDR2 YYNGEE come from the germline V gene. The CDR3 sequence: CASSPGQKTEAFF. The CDR3 DNA reads as TGTGCCAGCAGCCCGGGACAGAAAACTGAAGCTTTCTTT.

The chain employs TRBV25-1 and TRBJ1-6; D is uncertain. The CDR3 is made up of 14 amino acids. The germline V gene encodes CDR1 MGHDK and CDR2 SYGVNS. V was trimmed by 5 bases and J by 5 bases, leaving 10 bases between them. DNA of the CDR3: TGTGCCAGCAGTTGGAGTGCAGATAATTCACCCCTCCACTTT. Protein sequence: CASSWSADNSPLHF.

V usage is TRBV15 and J usage is TRBJ2-6; 9 bases map to TRBD1. CDR1 LNHNV and CDR2 YYDKDF come from the germline V gene (reference sequence). This CDR3 has 19 residues. With V trimmed by 4 bases and J by 0 bases, 10 bases remained unmatched. The CDR3 bases are TGTGCCACCAGCAACTTTAACAGGGGGCCCTTCTCTGGGGCCAACGTCCTGACTTTC. Translating it yields CATSNFNRGPFSGANVLTF.

This clone was seen a handful of times. V gene TRBV10-3 combines with J gene TRBJ2-7; 7 bases fit TRBD2. Germline CDR1 reads ENHRY; CDR2 reads SYGVKD. This CDR3 contains 13 residues. Trimming at V came to 11 bases and at J to 0 bases, leaving 7 bases not matched to a gene. CDR3 residues: CAHSTSVSYEQYF. CDR3 coding DNA: TGTGCCCACTCAACTAGCGTCTCCTACGAGCAGTACTTC.

The rearrangement uses TRBV29-1 and TRBJ2-7; maybe TRBD1 (6 bases). Germline V gene data show CDR1 as SQVTM and CDR2 as ANQGSEA. Trimming shortened V by 6 bases and J by 7 bases, and 16 bases separated the two germline ends. The CDR3 runs 12 residues. The DNA for the CDR3 is TGCAGCGTACGGACAGAGAGAGGGGAGCAGTACTTC. Protein product: CSVRTERGEQYF.

The chain is built from TRBV27 and TRBJ2-7, with D tentatively TRBD1 (5 bases). CDR1 MNHEY and CDR2 SMNVEV come from the germline V gene (reference sequence). The CDR3 runs 15 residues. V lost 4 bases and J lost 2, with 15 bases in between. CDR3 region: CASSSPQGKTYEQYF. The CDR3, as DNA: TGTGCCAGCAGTTCCCCCCAGGGAAAGACCTACGAGCAGTACTTC.

The rearrangement links TRBV28 to TRBJ1-6; D is uncertain. V lost 7 bases to trimming and J lost 6 bases, with 13 bases between them. This CDR3 contains 14 residues. CDR1 MDHEN and CDR2 SYDVKM come from the germline V gene. CDR3 DNA: TGTGCCAGCACCCTCGGAGCGGGTAATTCACCCCTCCACTTT. Translation: CASTLGAGNSPLHF.

The CDR3: CASSLGEFEQYF. Written as DNA, the CDR3 is TGTGCCAGCAGCTTGGGGGAGTTCGAGCAGTACTTC. The chain uses TRBV5-4 and TRBJ2-7; maybe TRBD2 (5 bases). CDR1 and CDR2 from the germline V gene are SGHNT and YYREEE (reference sequence). The ends were cut back, 0 bases at V and 6 bases at J, with 7 bases in the middle. There are 12 residues in the CDR3. The full variable domain, rest sourced from reference TRBV5-4 and TRBJ2-7, is ETGVTQSPTHLIKTRGQQVTLRCSSQSGHNTVSWYQQALGQGPQFIFQYYREEENGRGNFPPRFSGLQFPNYSSELNVNALELDDSALYLCASSLGEFEQYFGPGTRLTVT.

The genes are TRBV27 and TRBJ2-3; D possibly corresponds to TRBD1 (5 bases). Looked up from germline, CDR1 is MNHEY and CDR2 is SMNVEV (reference sequence). This CDR3 spans 15 amino acids. V lost 2 bases and J lost 0, with 9 bases in between. CDR3 loop: CASSLEGVSTDTQYF. CDR3 DNA: TGTGCCAGCAGTTTAGAAGGGGTTAGCACAGATACGCAGTATTTT.